A single sample is the source of the 19 T cell receptor beta chains below, sequenced in a study of post-analysis software for immune sequencing data. Study-wide results and limits: Five TRBV segments, including TRBV5-6, TRBV5-1 and TRBV20-1, were more frequent in patients than controls.

The TCR beta cDNA libraries carried unique molecular identifiers. Via MiXCR, TCRdb re-called the PCR reads, giving one row per CDR3 protein. The table lists approximately 400,000 distinct CDR3 sequences, around 33% of them singletons. These receptors lack a known antigen. Sequencing used blood. The receptors come from a girl under 18 with multiple sclerosis.

This clonotype has a handful of counts. The V call is TRBV6-5, the J call TRBJ2-7, with D unresolved. The CDR3 extends over 14 amino acids. V gave up 0 bases and J gave up 2 bases, with 8 bases separating them. Germline lookup yields CDR1 MNHEY and CDR2 SVGAGI. The CDR3 nucleotides are TGTGCCAGCAGTTACTCGTTCGGAGCCTACGAGCAGTACTTC. Residues: CASSYSFGAYEQYF.

The table lists this clonotype with a few counts. The V call is TRBV5-1, the J call TRBJ1-1, with 8 bases fitting TRBD1. CDR1 and CDR2 (germline): SGHRS, YFSETQ. The CDR3 is made up of 14 amino acids. V was clipped by 2 bases and J by 7 bases; unmatched bases: 7. This CDR3 reads CASSFGQGGVEAFF. The DNA for the CDR3 is TGCGCCAGCAGCTTTGGACAGGGAGGGGTTGAAGCTTTCTTT.

This clonotype was counted between two and nine times. The rearrangement links TRBV7-2 to TRBJ1-5; no definite D call. The germline V and J ends were trimmed by 4 bases and 7 bases, with 17 bases remaining between them. Germline V lookup: CDR1 SGHTA, CDR2 FQGNSA. CDR3 length: 15 amino acids. The CDR3 loop reads CASSSSVSGGQPQHF. The CDR3 bases are TGTGCCAGCAGCTCCTCCGTGTCGGGAGGACAGCCCCAGCATTTT.

The chain is built from TRBV5-4 and TRBJ2-3; a possible D gene is TRBD2 (5 bases). V was cut by 2 bases and J by 3 bases, with 13 bases left in between. There are 15 residues in the CDR3. Germline V gene lookup returns CDR1 SGHNT and CDR2 YYREEE (reference sequence). The CDR3 DNA sequence: TGTGCCAGCAGCTTATCGGACGAGGGTACAGATACGCAGTATTTT. Amino acids: CASSLSDEGTDTQYF.

Comment on this clonotype: The junction differs from germline at one of its ends, possibly a read error. This rearrangement joins TRBV19 to TRBJ2-1; 9 nucleotides align to TRBD1. This CDR3 is 15 amino acids long. Germline V CDR1 and CDR2: LNHDA, SQIVND (reference sequence). DNA for the CDR3: TGTGCCAGTAGTGTCGACAGGGGGTGGTACAATGAGCGGTTCTTC. Its translation is CASSVDRGWYNERFF.

Regarding this clonotype: Compared with germline, one end of the junction differs, possibly owing to a read error. V is TRBV6-5 and J is TRBJ1-1; D might be TRBD1 (5 bases). The CDR3 has 14 amino acids. Germline CDR1 MNHEY, CDR2 SVGAGI. Here the CDR3 reads CTSRQLEGSTEAFF. CDR3 bases: TGTACCAGCAGGCAACTGGAGGGGAGCACTGAAGCTTTCTTT.

The chain couples TRBV7-2 to TRBJ2-3; the D gene could be TRBD1 or TRBD2 (5 bases each). V was trimmed by 7 bases and J by 2 bases, leaving 16 bases between them. The CDR3 consists of 15 residues. CDR1 and CDR2 (germline): SGHTA, FQGNSA. For the CDR3, the DNA is TGTGCCAGCAACCCGAGGGGTTCGTCCACAGATACGCAGTATTTT. This gives the protein CASNPRGSSTDTQYF.

There are a few counts of this clonotype. V is TRBV10-3 and J is TRBJ1-1; no clear D. CDR1 is ENHRY, CDR2 SYGVKD, per germline. This CDR3 is 14 amino acids long. With 4 bases removed from V and 3 bases from J, the gap between germline ends came to 12 bases. The CDR3 loop reads CAISARLGDTEAFF. The CDR3 nucleotides read TGTGCCATCAGTGCGCGCCTCGGGGACACTGAAGCTTTCTTT.

The gene calls are TRBV3-1 and TRBJ1-1; tentative D call: TRBD1 (5 bases). The CDR3 has 11 residues. V lost 5 bases to trimming and J lost 8 bases, with 9 bases between them. Germline loops: CDR1 LGHDT, CDR2 YNNKEL (reference sequence). DNA of the CDR3: TGTGCCAGCAGCAGGGGTGTGGAAGCTTTCTTT. Its protein is CASSRGVEAFF.

This sequence joins TRBV24-1 and TRBJ1-5; D ambiguous. This CDR3 region has 15 residues. V lost 6 bases and J lost 3, with 14 bases in between. Germline CDR1 KGHDR, CDR2 SFDVKD. The CDR3: CATSTADTPNQPQHF. CDR3 sequence (DNA): TGTGCCACCAGTACAGCCGACACCCCCAATCAGCCCCAGCATTTT.

The chain links TRBV7-9 to TRBJ2-1; 10 bases map to TRBD2. Trimming took 5 bases from V and 4 from J; bases not matched to a gene: 8. Per the germline V gene, CDR1 is SEHNR and CDR2 is FQNEAQ (reference sequence). This CDR3 has 16 amino acids. CDR3 in amino acids: CASSPLAGVDYNEQFF. Written as DNA, the CDR3 is TGTGCCAGCAGCCCCCTAGCGGGGGTGGATTACAATGAGCAGTTCTTC.

This sequence joins TRBV6-5 and TRBJ2-5; no firm D call. V shed 8 bases and J shed 5 bases, with 12 bases lying between them. The germline V gene has CDR1 MNHEY and CDR2 SVGAGI. The CDR3 spans 12 residues. The CDR3 here is CASGYGGETQYF. CDR3 nucleotides: TGTGCCAGCGGGTACGGTGGGGAGACCCAGTACTTC.

CDR3 amino acids: CASSLEAGGQPQHF. The CDR3 region has the DNA TGTGCCAGCAGCTTGGAGGCAGGGGGTCAGCCCCAGCATTTT. The rearrangement uses TRBV5-5 and TRBJ1-5, with 7 nucleotides matching TRBD1. The CDR3 extends over 14 amino acids. Germline V gene data show CDR1 as SGHKS and CDR2 as YYEKEE (reference sequence). V was pared by 0 bases and J by 6 bases, with 3 bases of the junction left unmatched.

The chain carries TRBV7-3 and TRBJ1-2; D is unclear. Trimming removed 3 bases at V and 7 bases at J, with 12 bases between. Looked up from germline, CDR1 is SGHTA and CDR2 is FQGTGA. The length of the CDR3 is 13 residues. DNA of the CDR3: TGTGCCAGCAGCTTTTCCAACGGTTTTGGCTACACCTTC. It translates to CASSFSNGFGYTF.

This clonotype has just a few counts. The rearrangement links TRBV12-3 or TRBV12-4 to TRBJ2-7; 8 positions agree with TRBD2. The V and J ends lost 5 bases and 3 bases, in that order; junction bases with no gene match: 9. CDR3 length equals 15 residues. The CDR3 nucleotides are TGTGCCAGCAGTCCCCGGACTAGCCTTCTCTACGAGCAGTACTTC. Its translation is CASSPRTSLLYEQYF.

The rearrangement joins TRBV3-1 to TRBJ2-6; D may match TRBD1 or TRBD2 (6 bases each). Germline CDR1 reads LGHDT; CDR2 reads YNNKEL (reference sequence). This CDR3 spans 16 amino acids. Trimming stripped 4 bases from V and 2 bases from J, with 12 bases between. CDR3 residues: CASSLTGGPGANVLTF. Written as DNA, the CDR3 is TGTGCCAGCAGCCTAACTGGGGGGCCTGGGGCCAACGTCCTGACTTTC.

The chain couples TRBV5-1 to TRBJ2-5, with a weak D call TRBD1 (5 bases). The CDR3 has 14 residues. V gave up 0 bases and J gave up 2 bases, with 8 bases separating them. Per germline, CDR1 SGHRS and CDR2 YFSETQ. The CDR3 nucleotides are TGCGCCAGCAGCTTGGGACAGATGCAAGAGACCCAGTACTTC. This codes for CASSLGQMQETQYF.

This clonotype was seen more than once but under ten times. The chain employs TRBV24-1 and TRBJ2-7, with 8 bases lining up with TRBD1. CDR1 and CDR2 (germline): KGHDR, SFDVKD. The ends lost 3 bases at V and 5 bases at J; junction bases unmatched: 8. This CDR3 is 15 amino acids long. CDR3 protein: CATSDGADRAHEQYF. In DNA, the CDR3 is TGTGCCACCAGTGATGGGGCGGACAGGGCCCACGAGCAGTACTTC.

V and J are TRBV5-1 and TRBJ1-1; no clear D gene. The CDR3 is 14 residues long. CDR1 is SGHRS and CDR2 is YFSETQ in the germline V gene. The ends were cut back, 0 bases at V and 1 base at J, with 7 bases in the middle. The CDR3 DNA reads TGCGCCAGCAGCTTGGATCCGACGAACACTGAAGCTTTCTTT. Residues: CASSLDPTNTEAFF.